This record covers a single T cell receptor beta chain. Its antigen is undetermined. This PCR relied on a set of 60 Vbeta primers and 13 Jbeta primers. TCRdb keeps only in-frame clones here, not all; method: immunoSEQ multiplex PCR. This listing includes fewer than 70,000 clones. This sample was included in a study of cytomegalovirus exposure and HLA in healthy donors. Whole-study results and caveats: Per a prior analysis, the majority of TCR beta V segments were productive roughly 87% or roughly 30% of the time.

The V end lost 3 bases, the J end lost 3 bases, and 15 bases lay between the germline ends. The CDR3 consists of 15 residues. The germline gives CDR1 MGHRA, CDR2 YSYEKL. Material for sequencing was PBMCs. The chain recombines TRBV4-1 with TRBJ2-7, with D maybe TRBD1 (6 bases). This receptor was obtained from a woman aged 18-29 years in good health and CMV-seronegative. This CDR3 is CASSQIMQGSYEQYF. CDR3 in DNA: TGCGCCAGCAGCCAGATAATGCAGGGGAGCTACGAGCAGTACTTC.